The entry that follows covers one T cell receptor beta chain sequence. Its antigen is undetermined. The data derive from a study of shared clonotypes between healthy human individuals. The overall study: The donor group consisted of two women and a few men, aged 18 to 49. The study's findings and limits: Tissue TCR repertoires likely differ from these blood-only repertoires. Naive CD4 clonotypes were shared across a handful of donors at roughly 5%. Clonotype sharing among donors likely depends on sequencing depth.

After removal of 5 bases from V and 1 base from J, the junction contained 1 base not matched to a gene. Germline V CDR1 and CDR2: SNHLY, FYNNEI. The CDR3 consists of 13 residues. Naive CD8 cells lacked CD45RO, underwent positive selection for CCR7 and left out terminally differentiated effector memory CD45RA+ cells. Assay: immunoSEQ multiplex PCR; the TCRdb copy retains only in-frame clones and omits some. This sample has about 2.2 million clones, with around 93% found just once. The sequenced sample was naive CD8+ T cells from PBMCs. This sequence joins TRBV2 and TRBJ2-5; TRBD1 aligns across 7 bases. This TCR derives from a man between 18 and 35 years old in good health. Some clones in this sample may be carry-over from other donors' samples. This CDR3 reads CASSNRGQETQYF. The CDR3 DNA follows: TGTGCCAGCAGTAACAGGGGCCAAGAGACCCAGTACTTC.